This entry features one T cell receptor (beta chain) sequence. As yet, its antigen is unknown. This record belongs to a study of blood T cells in healthy people across ages. Study-level points and caveats: Investigators viewed diversity estimates from one million T cells as underestimates, the study reported. Aged donors had fewer naive CD4+ cells and lower diversity than long-lived donors. The study lacked donor CMV status, which possibly confounded expanded clonotype changes.

With a J-beta primer mix and a sample-barcoded 5' primer, a second PCR ran about 7 to 12 cycles. TCRdb reprocessed the 5' RACE reads with MiXCR, giving one entry per CDR3 protein. This sample has roughly 700,000 distinct CDR3 sequences, with 49% found just once. Per sample, at least 6 micrograms of total RNA were extracted. This CDR3 is 13 amino acids long. V lost 4 bases and J lost 2, with 9 bases in between. Germline V gene sequence: CDR1 SGHDT, CDR2 YYEEEE. The TCR was taken from a woman aged 55-75 years in good health. The specimen sequenced was blood. This chain uses TRBV5-6 with TRBJ2-5; TRBD2 is a possible D gene (6 bases). In DNA form, the CDR3 reads TGTGCCAGCAGCCACGGAGGGCAAGAGACCCAGTACTTC. Encoded protein: CASSHGGQETQYF.